The 24 T cell receptor beta chains in this list originate from one sample, sequenced in a study of blood T cell repertoires in COVID-19. The repertoire was sequenced with immunoSEQ multiplex PCR; TCRdb's copy has only in-frame clones and lacks some. The sample consists of 150,000 to 200,000 clones, 90% of them appearing once. Sequenced sample: peripheral blood. These receptors came from a man aged 60-69 years with active or convalescent COVID-19.

In DNA form, the CDR3 reads TGTGCCAGCAGCTCAGTACTACCGAACACCGGGGAGCTGTTTTTT. Protein product: CASSSVLPNTGELFF. The rearrangement uses TRBV11-3 and TRBJ2-2, with D unresolved. The CDR3 consists of 15 residues. Trimming removed 4 bases at V and 0 bases at J, with 9 bases between. CDR1 and CDR2 (germline): SGHNT, YENEEA.

J is TRBJ2-5 and V is TRBV7-9; weak D call: TRBD2 (6 bases). The CDR3 covers 15 residues. From germline, CDR1 is SEHNR and CDR2 FQNEAQ (reference sequence). V was pared by 5 bases and J by 2 bases, with 15 bases between. The CDR3 sequence is CASSAGLRTQETQYF. CDR3 nucleotides: TGTGCCAGCAGCGCGGGGCTCCGGACTCAAGAGACCCAGTACTTC.

The V call is TRBV7-9, the J call TRBJ1-6; D remains unclear. The V and J ends lost 4 bases and 14 bases respectively, with 15 bases between them. This CDR3 has 13 amino acids. The germline gives CDR1 SEHNR, CDR2 FQNEAQ (reference sequence). CDR3: CASSSSDWLSLHF. CDR3 in DNA: TGTGCCAGCAGCTCATCGGACTGGCTATCCCTCCACTTT.

This chain joins TRBV6-5 and TRBJ1-3; the D gene is possibly TRBD1 (5 bases). Deletions cut 4 bases from V and 4 bases from J, with 11 bases between. The CDR3 is 14 residues long. The V gene's germline CDR1 is MNHEY and CDR2 SVGAGI. CDR3 in DNA: TGTGCCAGCAGTTTTAGGGGAACCGGAAACACCATATATTTT. Its translation is CASSFRGTGNTIYF.

This sequence joins TRBV12-3 or TRBV12-4 and TRBJ2-7; 7 bases align to TRBD1. With V trimmed by 3 bases and J by 7 bases, 3 bases remained unmatched. The CDR3 is 12 residues long. The CDR3 DNA follows: TGTGCCAGCAGTTTTTCAGGGGGAGAGCAGTACTTC. Translation gives CASSFSGGEQYF.

The rearrangement uses TRBV29-1 and TRBJ2-2; possible D gene TRBD1, 6 bases. Per germline, CDR1 SQVTM and CDR2 ANQGSEA. Trimming cost V 6 bases and J 3 bases, with 11 bases left between them. The CDR3 is 13 residues long. The CDR3 region is CSVERQDTGELFF. The CDR3 bases are TGCAGCGTCGAAAGACAGGACACCGGGGAGCTGTTTTTT.

The chain employs TRBV16 and TRBJ1-1, with D unresolved. This CDR3 has 13 amino acids. V lost 2 bases to trimming and J lost 4 bases, with 8 bases between them. CDR1 and CDR2 (germline): KGHSY, FQNENV. This CDR3 reads CASSQRAGTEAFF. The DNA of the CDR3 is TGTGCCAGCAGCCAACGAGCCGGCACTGAAGCTTTCTTT. The variable domain in full, with the rest retrieved from reference TRBV16 and TRBJ1-1, is GEEVAQTPKHLVRGEGQKAKLYCAPIKGHSYVFWYQQVLKNEFKFLISFQNENVFDETGMPKERFSAKCLPNSPCSLEIQATKLEDSAVYFCASSQRAGTEAFFGQGTRLTVV.

This clone has only a few counts. This chain uses TRBV10-3 with TRBJ2-1, with 7 bases matching TRBD2. Germline CDR1 is ENHRY and CDR2 is SYGVKD. This CDR3 comprises 16 residues. The V segment lost 6 bases and the J segment 0 bases; nucleotides outside the gene matches: 8. CDR3 nucleotides: TGTGCCATCAGCAAGAGGCTAGCGGACTCCTACAATGAGCAGTTCTTC. Encoded protein: CAISKRLADSYNEQFF.

The rearrangement uses TRBV6-6 and TRBJ1-1, with TRBD1 matching 8 bases. V dropped 7 bases and J dropped 0; count of bases not matched to a gene: 10. This CDR3 is 16 amino acids long. Germline values: CDR1 MNHNY, CDR2 SVGAGI (reference sequence). The CDR3 loop reads CASNLGQGILNTEAFF. CDR3 sequence (DNA): TGTGCCAGCAACTTAGGACAGGGTATCCTGAACACTGAAGCTTTCTTT.

The chain recombines TRBV28 with TRBJ2-7; 11 bases align to TRBD2. Germline trimming cut 8 bases from V and 4 bases from J; bases unmatched to any gene: 4. Germline V gene lookup returns CDR1 MDHEN and CDR2 SYDVKM. The CDR3 length is 13 residues. CDR3 loop: CASWTSGLYEQYF. CDR3 nucleotide sequence: TGTGCCAGCTGGACTAGCGGGCTTTACGAGCAGTACTTC.

The V call is TRBV19, the J call TRBJ1-4, with 7 bases aligning to TRBD1. Germline V lookup: CDR1 LNHDA, CDR2 SQIVND (reference sequence). Trimming at V came to 6 bases and at J to 5 bases, leaving 9 bases not matched to a gene. The CDR3 consists of 15 residues. CDR3 in amino acids: CASSQRTGRNEKLFF. The CDR3 nucleotides read TGTGCCAGTAGCCAACGGACAGGCCGCAATGAAAAACTGTTTTTT. Full variable domain (outside the CDR3, taken from reference TRBV19 and TRBJ1-4): DGGITQSPKYLFRKEGQNVTLSCEQNLNHDAMYWYRQDPGQGLRLIYYSQIVNDFQKGDIAEGYSVSREKKESFPLTVTSAQKNPTAFYLCASSQRTGRNEKLFFGSGTQLSVL.

This clone was counted a few times. This chain joins TRBV7-6 and TRBJ2-1; TRBD2 matches at 8 bases. The CDR3 consists of 16 residues. V shed 5 bases and J 0 bases; nucleotides not matched to a gene: 6. Germline loops: CDR1 SGHVS, CDR2 FNYEAQ. The CDR3 nucleotides are TGTGCCAGCAGCCCAGGGACTAGGGGCTCCTACAATGAGCAGTTCTTC. Protein product: CASSPGTRGSYNEQFF.

The J gene is TRBJ1-2, the V gene TRBV5-8; 9 nucleotides agree with TRBD1. Germline CDR1 is SGHTS and CDR2 is YDEGEE. V shed 4 bases, J shed 1 base, and the junction held 8 bases outside the gene matches. The CDR3 runs to 16 residues. In DNA form, the CDR3 reads TGTGCCAGCAGCCGCGGGACAGGGAGTCTTAACTATGGCTACACCTTC. This gives the protein CASSRGTGSLNYGYTF.

V is TRBV6-6 and J is TRBJ1-4; perhaps TRBD1 as D (5 bases). CDR3 size: 13 residues. Germline V gene sequence: CDR1 MNHNY, CDR2 SVGAGI (reference sequence). Trimming removed 5 bases at V and 8 bases at J, with 12 bases between. DNA of the CDR3: TGTGCCAGCAGTGGCAGGGTAGGCGAAAAACTGTTTTTT. Amino acid sequence: CASSGRVGEKLFF.

The genes are TRBV28 and TRBJ2-2, with D hard to call. Deletions cut 7 bases from V and 1 base from J, with 4 bases between. Germline V gene sequence: CDR1 MDHEN, CDR2 SYDVKM. CDR3 length: 12 residues. In nucleotides, the CDR3 is TGTGCCAGCAACTTGAACACCGGGGAGCTGTTTTTT. Translation gives CASNLNTGELFF.

CDR3 coding DNA: TGCGCCAGCAGCTTGGCCAAGGCTAGCGGGAGCCCCTACGAGCAGTACTTC. Protein product: CASSLAKASGSPYEQYF. This chain joins TRBV5-1 and TRBJ2-7; 10 bases line up with TRBD2. Germline CDR1 is SGHRS and CDR2 is YFSETQ. Trimming cost V 0 bases and J 2 bases; bases outside gene matches: 8. CDR3 length: 17 residues.

The count of this clone is one. V and J are TRBV18 and TRBJ2-2; 8 bases agree with TRBD2. CDR3 length: 18 residues. Losses at the gene ends were 2 bases for V and 2 bases for J; bases not matched to a gene: 10. Germline V gene sequence: CDR1 KGHSH, CDR2 LQKENI. The CDR3 region is CASSPRKREGRNTGELFF. CDR3 DNA: TGTGCCAGCTCACCAAGGAAACGGGAGGGCCGAAACACCGGGGAGCTGTTTTTT.

The chain employs TRBV19 and TRBJ1-5; a weak D match, TRBD1 (6 bases). V was pared by 5 bases and J by 0 bases, with 20 bases between. CDR1 and CDR2 from the germline V gene are LNHDA and SQIVND (reference sequence). CDR3 length: 18 residues. CDR3 in DNA: TGTGCCAGTAGTCTACTCAGGGGCCAGGGGCCTAGCAATCAGCCCCAGCATTTT. Amino acid sequence: CASSLLRGQGPSNQPQHF. Variable domain in full (rest from reference TRBV19 and TRBJ1-5): DGGITQSPKYLFRKEGQNVTLSCEQNLNHDAMYWYRQDPGQGLRLIYYSQIVNDFQKGDIAEGYSVSREKKESFPLTVTSAQKNPTAFYLCASSLLRGQGPSNQPQHFGDGTRLSIL.

The chain uses TRBV9 and TRBJ2-6, with 10 bases lining up with TRBD1. This CDR3 is 18 amino acids long. Germline V gene data show CDR1 as SGDLS and CDR2 as YYNGEE. Losses at the gene ends were 1 base for V and 4 bases for J; bases not matched to a gene: 8. CDR3 nucleotide sequence: TGTGCCAGCAGCGTAACGGGTGACAGGGGGCTCGGGGCCAACGTCCTGACTTTC. The encoded protein is CASSVTGDRGLGANVLTF.

This clone was observed once. For the CDR3, the DNA is TGTGCCAGCAGCCTCTCGAGGGAGCAGTACTTC. Its protein is CASSLSREQYF. The chain joins TRBV5-5 to TRBJ2-7; D call uncertain. This CDR3 contains 11 residues. The germline V gene encodes CDR1 SGHKS and CDR2 YYEKEE (reference sequence). V lost 4 bases to trimming and J lost 7 bases, with 9 bases between them.

Only one count was recorded for this clone. The chain employs TRBV2 and TRBJ1-2; weak D call: TRBD1 (6 bases). The V gene lost 7 bases and the J gene lost 4 bases, with 13 bases spanning the gap. CDR1 is SNHLY, CDR2 FYNNEI, per germline. The CDR3 covers 13 residues. The CDR3 nucleotides are TGTGCCAGCAACTCGGGACACCGCTATGGCTACACCTTC. Translation gives CASNSGHRYGYTF. Using reference TRBV2 and TRBJ1-2 for the parts outside the CDR3, the full variable domain is EPEVTQTPSHQVTQMGQEVILRCVPISNHLYFYWYRQILGQKVEFLVSFYNNEISEKSEIFDDQFSVERPDGSNFTLKIRSTKLEDSAMYFCASNSGHRYGYTFGSGTRLTVV.

This chain connects TRBV5-6 to TRBJ2-7; 8 bases match TRBD2. CDR1 is SGHDT and CDR2 is YYEEEE in the germline V gene. J lost 3 bases, V lost 0 bases, and 5 bases had no gene match. The CDR3 covers 15 residues. The CDR3 here is CASSLEVLADYEQYF. The DNA for the CDR3 is TGTGCCAGCAGCTTGGAAGTACTAGCGGACTACGAGCAGTACTTC.

The chain recombines TRBV5-4 with TRBJ1-1; 8 bases match TRBD1. CDR3 size: 14 residues. CDR1 and CDR2 (germline): SGHNT, YYREEE (reference sequence). V was clipped by 4 bases and J by 6 bases; unmatched bases: 8. CDR3 residues: CASSKQGVLSEAFF. In DNA, the CDR3 is TGTGCCAGCAGCAAACAGGGGGTATTGTCTGAAGCTTTCTTT. The full variable domain, rest sourced from reference TRBV5-4 and TRBJ1-1, is ETGVTQSPTHLIKTRGQQVTLRCSSQSGHNTVSWYQQALGQGPQFIFQYYREEENGRGNFPPRFSGLQFPNYSSELNVNALELDDSALYLCASSKQGVLSEAFFGQGTRLTVV.

The V and J genes are TRBV12-5 and TRBJ2-2; TRBD1 aligns across 7 bases. The CDR3 spans 19 residues. V dropped 5 bases and J dropped 7; count of bases not matched to a gene: 22. Germline V gene sequence: CDR1 LGHNT, CDR2 FRNRAP. The CDR3 reads CASGAHLDREVRGGGELFF. The CDR3 DNA reads TGTGCTAGTGGTGCACACCTCGACAGGGAAGTGAGAGGTGGCGGGGAGCTGTTTTTT. The full variable domain, completed using reference TRBV12-5 and TRBJ2-2, is DARVTQTPRHKVTEMGQEVTMRCQPILGHNTVFWYRQTMMQGLELLAYFRNRAPLDDSGMPKDRFSAEMPDATLATLKIQPSEPRDSAVYFCASGAHLDREVRGGGELFFGEGSRLTVL.